This TCR beta chain stems from a study of blood T cell repertoires in COVID-19. Background on the study: Researchers got acute and convalescent COVID-19 samples from the United States, Italy and Spain. T cells, B-cell-depleted T cells, or PBMCs supplied cDNA or gDNA.

The CDR3 extends over 12 amino acids. With 4 bases clipped from V and 7 bases from J, the junction kept 1 base outside the gene matches. Germline CDR1 reads SGDLS; CDR2 reads YYNGEE. Original processing notes: By means of reference gene primer amplification, nucleated cell counts were estimated. The method was immunoSEQ multiplex PCR; TCRdb's version includes in-frame clones alone and lacks a portion of them. The V and J calls and clone size come from that table; D and trimming were worked out from the DNA. The data show about 140,000 clones, roughly nine tenths seen once. Sequencing was done on a sample of peripheral blood. The sequence came from a human donor in a cohort sampled during active COVID-19. The chain employs TRBV9 and TRBJ2-1, with 8 bases that match TRBD1. This CDR3 reads CASSWTGNEQFF. The CDR3 DNA reads TGTGCCAGCAGCTGGACAGGGAATGAGCAGTTCTTC.